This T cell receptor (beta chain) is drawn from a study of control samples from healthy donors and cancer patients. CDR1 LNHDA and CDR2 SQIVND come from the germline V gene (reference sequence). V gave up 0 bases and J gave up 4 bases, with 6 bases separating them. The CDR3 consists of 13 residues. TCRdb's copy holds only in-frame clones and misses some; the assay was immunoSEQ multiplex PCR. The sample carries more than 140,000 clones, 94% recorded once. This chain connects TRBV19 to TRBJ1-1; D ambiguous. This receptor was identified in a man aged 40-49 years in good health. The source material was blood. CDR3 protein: CASSIDWGTEAFF. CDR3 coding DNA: TGTGCCAGTAGTATAGATTGGGGCACTGAAGCTTTCTTT.